This TCR beta chain was retrieved from a study of shared clonotypes between healthy human individuals. Overall study context: CD8 memory received one plate per donor, CD8 naive two, CD4 memory three and CD4 naive three.

The study's findings and limits: Few donors limited the genetic and exposure-history diversity represented. Among the subsets, naive ones generally showed larger estimated richness than memory ones.

Details on this clone: As yet, its antigen is unknown.

TCRdb's table, derived via immunoSEQ multiplex PCR, lists solely in-frame clones and lacks some. The table shows millions of clones, with over 85% occurring only once. The CDR3 has 16 amino acids. CDR1 is LGHNA, CDR2 YSLEER, per germline. Germline trimming cut 3 bases from V and 3 bases from J; bases unmatched to any gene: 9. Sequenced material: naive CD4+ T cells from PBMCs. Subset given: CD45RA+ positively selected. The clonotype comes from a young man in good health. Some clones in this sample may be carry-over from other donors' samples. The chain recombines TRBV4-3 with TRBJ2-7, with TRBD2 matching over 9 bases. Here the CDR3 reads CASSQWEASGNYEQYF. The CDR3, as DNA: TGCGCCAGCAGCCAGTGGGAGGCTAGCGGGAACTACGAGCAGTACTTC.